Listed below are T cell receptor beta chains from one sample, sequenced in a study of Ad26.COV2.S vaccination and SARS-CoV-2 variants. Repertoires were generated with immunoSEQ multiplex PCR, while TCRdb's copy carries only in-frame clones and drops some. The sample lists 350,000 to 450,000 clones, about 88% occurring once. The specimen comprised peripheral blood, sampled in a trial of Ad26.COV2.S vaccine versus placebo. All receptors derive from a person aged 18-65 years who received the Ad26.COV2.S COVID-19 vaccine or a placebo. CDR3s include the opening cysteine and the closing phenylalanine or tryptophan. The D gene is left open where the match is weak. The size entry is marked missing in some rows and otherwise reads once, few, many or a size class.

clone_size: -
j_call: TRBJ2-5
v_call: TRBV7-9
d_call: TRBD2
cdr3_aa: CASSLGFTSGDETQYF
cdr3_nt: TGTGCCAGCAGCTTAGGTTTCACTAGCGGGGATGAGACCCAGTACTTC

clone_size: many
j_call: TRBJ2-2
v_call: TRBV6-4
d_call: TRBD2
cdr3_aa: CASSDSAGAGELFF
cdr3_nt: TGTGCCAGCAGTGACTCGGCGGGAGCCGGGGAGCTGTTTTTT

clone_size: once
j_call: TRBJ2-1
v_call: TRBV11-3
d_call: -
cdr3_aa: CASSLGLSSEQFF
cdr3_nt: TGTGCCAGCAGCTTAGGACTTTCCTCTGAGCAGTTCTTC

clone_size: -
j_call: TRBJ2-1
v_call: TRBV30
d_call: TRBD2
cdr3_aa: CAWSYGTSGLQFF
cdr3_nt: TGTGCCTGGAGTTACGGGACTAGCGGGTTACAGTTCTTC

clone_size: -
j_call: TRBJ2-1
v_call: TRBV6-5
d_call: -
cdr3_aa: CASSKLTDANEQFF
cdr3_nt: TGTGCCAGCAGTAAATTAACAGACGCCAATGAGCAGTTCTTC

clone_size: -
j_call: TRBJ2-5
v_call: TRBV29-1
d_call: -
cdr3_aa: CSAVLGGIQETQYF
cdr3_nt: TGCAGCGCCGTCCTGGGGGGCATCCAAGAGACCCAGTACTTC

clone_size: -
j_call: TRBJ1-5
v_call: TRBV19
d_call: -
cdr3_aa: CASSIEQNQPQHF
cdr3_nt: TGTGCCAGTAGTATAGAACAGAATCAGCCCCAGCATTTT

clone_size: -
j_call: TRBJ2-3
v_call: TRBV5-4
d_call: -
cdr3_aa: CASSLASASTDTQYF
cdr3_nt: TGTGCCAGCAGCTTAGCTTCCGCTAGCACAGATACGCAGTATTTT

clone_size: -
j_call: TRBJ2-1
v_call: TRBV6-6
d_call: -
cdr3_aa: CASSYLAWEQFF
cdr3_nt: TGTGCCAGCAGTTACCTAGCTTGGGAGCAGTTCTTC

clone_size: -
j_call: TRBJ2-1
v_call: TRBV6-5
d_call: TRBD1
cdr3_aa: CASSHRGSEQFF
cdr3_nt: TGTGCCAGCAGTCACAGGGGGAGTGAGCAGTTCTTC

clone_size: -
j_call: TRBJ1-2
v_call: TRBV6-4
d_call: -
cdr3_aa: CASSETGLYGYTF
cdr3_nt: TGTGCCAGCAGTGAAACAGGCCTCTATGGCTACACCTTC

clone_size: -
j_call: TRBJ2-7
v_call: TRBV2
d_call: -
cdr3_aa: CASKGQLANSYEQYF
cdr3_nt: TGTGCCAGCAAGGGTCAGTTGGCAAACAGCTACGAGCAGTACTTC

clone_size: -
j_call: TRBJ2-5
v_call: TRBV4-1
d_call: -
cdr3_aa: CASSQDPRETQYF
cdr3_nt: TGCGCCAGCAGCCAAGATCCCAGGGAGACCCAGTACTTC

clone_size: -
j_call: TRBJ1-1
v_call: TRBV28
d_call: -
cdr3_aa: CASRHRSQGWTEAFF
cdr3_nt: TGTGCCAGCAGACACCGTTCGCAGGGATGGACTGAAGCTTTCTTT

clone_size: few
j_call: TRBJ2-2
v_call: TRBV10-1
d_call: -
cdr3_aa: CASTLVVSTGELFF
cdr3_nt: TGCGCCAGCACCCTAGTGGTGAGCACCGGGGAGCTGTTTTTT

clone_size: -
j_call: TRBJ2-3
v_call: TRBV9
d_call: TRBD2
cdr3_aa: CASSVELPGLASTDTQYF
cdr3_nt: TGTGCCAGCAGCGTAGAACTACCGGGACTAGCGAGCACAGATACGCAGTATTTT

clone_size: -
j_call: TRBJ1-3
v_call: TRBV5-1
d_call: TRBD1
cdr3_aa: CASSTGRTGTGNTIYF
cdr3_nt: TGCGCCAGCAGCACTGGTCGGACAGGGACTGGAAACACCATATATTTT

clone_size: -
j_call: TRBJ1-3
v_call: TRBV6-5
d_call: TRBD1
cdr3_aa: CASRPGTGVGNTIYF
cdr3_nt: TGTGCCAGCAGACCCGGGACAGGGGTTGGAAACACCATATATTTT

clone_size: -
j_call: TRBJ1-2
v_call: TRBV7-8
d_call: -
cdr3_aa: CASSLTPQGSNYGYTF
cdr3_nt: TGTGCCAGCAGCTTAACCCCGCAGGGGTCTAACTATGGCTACACCTTC

clone_size: -
j_call: TRBJ2-7
v_call: TRBV11-3
d_call: -
cdr3_aa: CASSPRGAQYEQYF
cdr3_nt: TGTGCCAGCAGCCCCCGGGGGGCGCAATACGAGCAGTACTTC

clone_size: -
j_call: TRBJ1-4
v_call: TRBV5-1
d_call: -
cdr3_aa: CASSLGGSGNEKLFF
cdr3_nt: TGCGCCAGCAGCTTGGGGGGGTCCGGTAATGAAAAACTGTTTTTT

clone_size: -
j_call: TRBJ1-1
v_call: TRBV7-2
d_call: -
cdr3_aa: CASRPGQKNTEAFF
cdr3_nt: TGTGCCAGCAGGCCTGGACAAAAAAACACTGAAGCTTTCTTT

clone_size: -
j_call: TRBJ1-4
v_call: TRBV3-1/TRBV3-2
d_call: -
cdr3_aa: CASSQVGPGWETNEKLFF
cdr3_nt: TGTGCCAGCAGCCAAGTGGGGCCAGGGTGGGAAACTAATGAAAAACTGTTTTTT

clone_size: -
j_call: TRBJ1-2
v_call: TRBV28
d_call: -
cdr3_aa: CASKDSFYGYTF
cdr3_nt: TGTGCCAGCAAGGACAGCTTCTATGGCTACACCTTC

clone_size: -
j_call: TRBJ2-1
v_call: TRBV29-1
d_call: -
cdr3_aa: CSAGEDSYNEQFF
cdr3_nt: TGCAGCGCAGGGGAGGACTCCTACAATGAGCAGTTCTTC

clone_size: -
j_call: TRBJ2-7
v_call: TRBV7-2
d_call: TRBD1
cdr3_aa: CASNLGQGAIEYEQYF
cdr3_nt: TGTGCCAGCAACCTAGGACAGGGGGCTATCGAATACGAGCAGTACTTC

clone_size: -
j_call: TRBJ2-2
v_call: TRBV27
d_call: TRBD2
cdr3_aa: CASSFLAGGNTGELFF
cdr3_nt: TGTGCCAGCAGTTTCCTCGCGGGAGGAAACACCGGGGAGCTGTTTTTT

clone_size: -
j_call: TRBJ1-1
v_call: TRBV4-2
d_call: TRBD1
cdr3_aa: CASSHTGATNTEAFF
cdr3_nt: TGTGCCAGCAGCCATACAGGGGCGACGAACACTGAAGCTTTCTTT

clone_size: -
j_call: TRBJ2-7
v_call: TRBV5-1
d_call: -
cdr3_aa: CASSLAQGGSEQYF
cdr3_nt: TGCGCCAGCAGCTTGGCCCAGGGTGGTTCCGAGCAGTACTTC

clone_size: -
j_call: TRBJ2-3
v_call: TRBV7-2
d_call: TRBD2
cdr3_aa: CASTPNLAGATTDTQYF
cdr3_nt: TGTGCCAGCACCCCTAACCTGGCGGGAGCCACCACAGATACGCAGTATTTT

clone_size: -
j_call: TRBJ2-5
v_call: TRBV9
d_call: TRBD1
cdr3_aa: CASSPGTGSQETQYF
cdr3_nt: TGTGCCAGCAGCCCGGGGACAGGGTCCCAAGAGACCCAGTACTTC

clone_size: -
j_call: TRBJ2-7
v_call: TRBV6-4
d_call: -
cdr3_aa: CASSDYLAEGYEQYF
cdr3_nt: TGTGCCAGCAGTGACTATCTGGCGGAGGGCTACGAGCAGTACTTC

clone_size: -
j_call: TRBJ1-4
v_call: TRBV6-5
d_call: TRBD1
cdr3_aa: CASTQGATNEKLFF
cdr3_nt: TGTGCCAGCACCCAGGGGGCAACTAATGAAAAACTGTTTTTT

clone_size: -
j_call: TRBJ1-1
v_call: TRBV3-1/TRBV3-2
d_call: -
cdr3_aa: CASSQGSMNTEAFF
cdr3_nt: TGTGCCAGCAGCCAGGGGTCGATGAACACTGAAGCTTTCTTT

clone_size: -
j_call: TRBJ2-1
v_call: TRBV19
d_call: TRBD1
cdr3_aa: CASNHRGVVYNEQFF
cdr3_nt: TGTGCCAGTAACCACAGGGGAGTAGTCTACAATGAGCAGTTCTTC

clone_size: -
j_call: TRBJ2-3
v_call: TRBV19
d_call: -
cdr3_aa: CASSPAASTDTQYF
cdr3_nt: TGTGCCAGTAGCCCAGCCGCTAGCACAGATACGCAGTATTTT